A selection of T cell receptor beta chains follows, all from one sample in a study of cytomegalovirus exposure and HLA in healthy donors. Assay: immunoSEQ multiplex PCR; the TCRdb copy retains only in-frame clones and omits some. The data contain some 140,000 clones, roughly three quarters of them singletons. The sequencing input was PBMCs. These receptors all come from a woman aged 18-29 years in good health and CMV-seronegative. CDR3s include the opening cysteine and the closing phenylalanine or tryptophan. Fields, in order: D gene, V gene, clone size, J gene, CDR3 protein, CDR3 DNA. The D gene is left open where the match is weak. Rows give clone size only sometimes, using once, few, many, or a class for an expanded clone.

d_gene: TRBD2
v_gene: TRBV19
abundance: -
j_gene: TRBJ2-2
CDR3aa: CASSSLASGRAWSGELFF
CDR3nt: TGTGCCAGTAGTAGCCTGGCTAGCGGGAGGGCCTGGAGCGGGGAGCTGTTTTTT

d_gene: TRBD1
v_gene: TRBV19
abundance: -
j_gene: TRBJ2-7
CDR3aa: CASSIGGTGSYEQYF
CDR3nt: TGTGCCAGTAGTATAGGTGGGACAGGGTCCTACGAGCAGTACTTC

d_gene: -
v_gene: TRBV7-6
abundance: medium-sized
j_gene: TRBJ2-7
CDR3aa: CASSPREAAYEQYF
CDR3nt: TGTGCCAGCAGCCCAAGGGAGGCGGCCTACGAGCAGTACTTC

d_gene: -
v_gene: TRBV18
abundance: -
j_gene: TRBJ2-2
CDR3aa: CASSPSTATGELFF
CDR3nt: TGTGCCAGCTCACCTTCCACTGCAACCGGGGAGCTGTTTTTT

d_gene: -
v_gene: TRBV6-5
abundance: -
j_gene: TRBJ2-1
CDR3aa: CASSLVRGRNEQFF
CDR3nt: TGTGCCAGCAGCCTAGTCAGGGGAAGGAATGAGCAGTTCTTC

d_gene: -
v_gene: TRBV4-1
abundance: -
j_gene: TRBJ2-1
CDR3aa: CASSQDYGRDNEQFF
CDR3nt: TGCGCCAGCAGCCAAGACTACGGGCGGGACAATGAGCAGTTCTTC

d_gene: TRBD2
v_gene: TRBV7-9
abundance: -
j_gene: TRBJ2-5
CDR3aa: CASSPAPRRLAAFQETQYF
CDR3nt: TGTGCCAGCAGCCCGGCGCCTCGACGACTAGCGGCTTTCCAAGAGACCCAGTACTTC

d_gene: -
v_gene: TRBV5-1
abundance: -
j_gene: TRBJ2-1
CDR3aa: CASSLRTGYNEQFF
CDR3nt: TGCGCCAGCAGCTTGCGAACGGGTTACAATGAGCAGTTCTTC

d_gene: TRBD2
v_gene: TRBV18
abundance: -
j_gene: TRBJ2-1
CDR3aa: CASSPPTSGRANLYNEQFF
CDR3nt: TGTGCCAGCTCACCACCCACTAGCGGGAGGGCCAATCTCTACAATGAGCAGTTCTTC

d_gene: -
v_gene: TRBV7-9
abundance: -
j_gene: TRBJ2-7
CDR3aa: CASAQGVANSYEQYF
CDR3nt: TGTGCCAGCGCTCAAGGAGTAGCGAACTCCTACGAGCAGTACTTC

d_gene: -
v_gene: TRBV30
abundance: -
j_gene: TRBJ1-6
CDR3aa: CAWSKTKFRGAPNSPLHF
CDR3nt: TGTGCCTGGAGCAAGACCAAATTCAGGGGCGCTCCGAATTCACCCCTCCACTTT

d_gene: TRBD1
v_gene: TRBV6-1
abundance: once
j_gene: TRBJ1-2
CDR3aa: CAARGGRGRDGYTF
CDR3nt: TGTGCGGCTCGAGGGGGAAGGGGGCGAGATGGCTACACCTTC

d_gene: -
v_gene: TRBV9
abundance: -
j_gene: TRBJ1-3
CDR3aa: CASSPGSGSSGNTIYF
CDR3nt: TGTGCCAGCAGCCCGGGTTCGGGAAGCTCTGGAAACACCATATATTTT

d_gene: -
v_gene: TRBV5-1
abundance: once
j_gene: TRBJ2-1
CDR3aa: CASSPVYLEVANEQFF
CDR3nt: TGCGCCAGCAGCCCCGTCTATCTGGAGGTTGCTAATGAGCAGTTCTTC

d_gene: -
v_gene: TRBV7-9
abundance: -
j_gene: TRBJ2-5
CDR3aa: CSSSLGQSFHQETQYF
CDR3nt: TGTTCCAGCAGCTTAGGACAGTCCTTCCACCAAGAGACCCAGTACTTC

d_gene: -
v_gene: TRBV19
abundance: -
j_gene: TRBJ1-2
CDR3aa: CASSIVGDRSNYGYTF
CDR3nt: TGTGCCAGTAGTATAGTCGGAGACAGATCTAACTATGGCTACACCTTC

d_gene: -
v_gene: TRBV5-6
abundance: -
j_gene: TRBJ2-7
CDR3aa: CASSLTQGLSSYEQYF
CDR3nt: TGTGCCAGCAGCTTGACGCAGGGTCTTAGCTCCTACGAGCAGTACTTC

d_gene: -
v_gene: TRBV30
abundance: -
j_gene: TRBJ2-3
CDR3aa: CAWSVGSQGTQYF
CDR3nt: TGTGCCTGGAGTGTAGGTAGTCAGGGTACGCAGTATTTT

d_gene: -
v_gene: TRBV5-1
abundance: -
j_gene: TRBJ2-1
CDR3aa: CASSFSNEQFF
CDR3nt: TGCGCCAGCAGCTTTAGCAATGAGCAGTTCTTC

d_gene: -
v_gene: TRBV7-2
abundance: -
j_gene: TRBJ1-2
CDR3aa: CASSLPDRYYGYTF
CDR3nt: TGTGCCAGCAGCTTACCCGACAGATACTATGGCTACACCTTC

d_gene: TRBD2
v_gene: TRBV18
abundance: -
j_gene: TRBJ2-3
CDR3aa: CASSPTSGSADTQYF
CDR3nt: TGTGCCAGCTCACCAACTAGCGGGAGCGCAGATACGCAGTATTTT

d_gene: -
v_gene: TRBV2
abundance: -
j_gene: TRBJ2-1
CDR3aa: CASRRGGNEQFF
CDR3nt: TGTGCCAGCAGGAGGGGGGGCAATGAGCAGTTCTTC

d_gene: TRBD1
v_gene: TRBV5-1
abundance: -
j_gene: TRBJ2-5
CDR3aa: CASSKTWTGEQETQYF
CDR3nt: TGCGCCAGCAGCAAAACGTGGACAGGTGAACAAGAGACCCAGTACTTC

d_gene: -
v_gene: TRBV28
abundance: -
j_gene: TRBJ1-2
CDR3aa: CASSLSRGMGGYTF
CDR3nt: TGTGCCAGCAGTTTATCACGGGGGATGGGAGGCTACACCTTC

d_gene: -
v_gene: TRBV28
abundance: -
j_gene: TRBJ1-2
CDR3aa: CASSLEEGVNYGYTF
CDR3nt: TGTGCCAGCAGTTTGGAGGAGGGCGTTAACTATGGCTACACCTTC

d_gene: -
v_gene: TRBV2
abundance: -
j_gene: TRBJ1-1
CDR3aa: CASSEFRGSTEAFF
CDR3nt: TGTGCCAGCAGTGAGTTCCGGGGAAGCACTGAAGCTTTCTTT

d_gene: TRBD2
v_gene: TRBV11-1
abundance: -
j_gene: TRBJ2-7
CDR3aa: CASSLGGSGGYEQYF
CDR3nt: TGTGCCAGCAGCTTAGGAGGTAGCGGGGGCTACGAGCAGTACTTC

d_gene: TRBD1
v_gene: TRBV5-1
abundance: -
j_gene: TRBJ2-1
CDR3aa: CASSLAQGAYNEQFF
CDR3nt: TGCGCCAGCAGCTTGGCGCAGGGGGCCTACAATGAGCAGTTCTTC

d_gene: TRBD1
v_gene: TRBV7-9
abundance: -
j_gene: TRBJ1-4
CDR3aa: CASSLDQGASEKLFF
CDR3nt: TGTGCCAGCAGCTTAGATCAGGGGGCGAGTGAAAAACTGTTTTTT

d_gene: TRBD2
v_gene: TRBV5-4
abundance: -
j_gene: TRBJ2-2
CDR3aa: CASSRTSGSVGGELFF
CDR3nt: TGTGCCAGCAGCCGCACTAGCGGGAGTGTAGGCGGGGAGCTGTTTTTT

d_gene: -
v_gene: TRBV5-1
abundance: -
j_gene: TRBJ1-1
CDR3aa: CASSPQVNTEAFF
CDR3nt: TGCGCCAGCAGCCCCCAGGTGAACACTGAAGCTTTCTTT

d_gene: -
v_gene: TRBV6-1
abundance: -
j_gene: TRBJ2-7
CDR3aa: CAIQPGALSYEQYF
CDR3nt: TGTGCCATCCAACCAGGCGCTCTTTCCTACGAGCAGTACTTC

d_gene: TRBD1
v_gene: TRBV30
abundance: -
j_gene: TRBJ1-5
CDR3aa: CAWSSTTGLQPQHF
CDR3nt: TGTGCCTGGAGTTCCACGACAGGGCTCCAGCCCCAGCATTTT

d_gene: -
v_gene: TRBV7-9
abundance: few
j_gene: TRBJ1-4
CDR3aa: CASSLDTATNEKLFF
CDR3nt: TGTGCCAGCAGCCTAGATACTGCAACTAATGAAAAACTGTTTTTT

d_gene: TRBD2
v_gene: TRBV15
abundance: -
j_gene: TRBJ2-1
CDR3aa: CATSRRTPGGRAQGEQFF
CDR3nt: TGTGCCACCAGCAGACGCACCCCTGGCGGGAGGGCCCAAGGGGAGCAGTTCTTC

d_gene: -
v_gene: TRBV20-1
abundance: -
j_gene: TRBJ1-1
CDR3aa: CSASGNREAFF
CDR3nt: TGCAGTGCTAGCGGGAACCGAGAAGCTTTCTTT

d_gene: -
v_gene: TRBV5-6
abundance: -
j_gene: TRBJ2-7
CDR3aa: CASSRTHGGRTEQYF
CDR3nt: TGTGCCAGCAGCCGAACCCACGGGGGGCGGACGGAGCAGTACTTC

d_gene: -
v_gene: TRBV18
abundance: -
j_gene: TRBJ2-7
CDR3aa: CASSQNRDEQYF
CDR3nt: TGTGCCAGCTCACAGAACAGGGACGAGCAGTACTTC

d_gene: -
v_gene: TRBV6-5
abundance: -
j_gene: TRBJ1-1
CDR3aa: CASGEGVHTEAFF
CDR3nt: TGTGCCAGCGGGGAAGGGGTACACACTGAAGCTTTCTTT

d_gene: -
v_gene: TRBV19
abundance: -
j_gene: TRBJ1-1
CDR3aa: CASRHPFGEAFF
CDR3nt: TGTGCCAGTAGACACCCGTTCGGGGAAGCTTTCTTT

d_gene: -
v_gene: TRBV7-9
abundance: -
j_gene: TRBJ2-7
CDR3aa: CASSFGPMEGEQYF
CDR3nt: TGTGCCAGCAGCTTTGGCCCGATGGAGGGCGAGCAGTACTTC

d_gene: -
v_gene: TRBV5-1
abundance: -
j_gene: TRBJ1-3
CDR3aa: CASKAGASGNTIYF
CDR3nt: TGCGCCAGCAAGGCAGGGGCCTCTGGAAACACCATATATTTT

d_gene: -
v_gene: TRBV7-9
abundance: -
j_gene: TRBJ1-2
CDR3aa: CASSRQVYGYTF
CDR3nt: TGTGCCAGCAGTCGACAGGTTTATGGCTACACCTTC

d_gene: TRBD2
v_gene: TRBV7-8
abundance: -
j_gene: TRBJ2-1
CDR3aa: CASTVGLAGFDEQFF
CDR3nt: TGTGCCAGCACCGTAGGACTAGCGGGATTCGATGAGCAGTTCTTC

d_gene: -
v_gene: TRBV18
abundance: -
j_gene: TRBJ1-1
CDR3aa: CASSPLVGTEAFF
CDR3nt: TGTGCCAGCTCACCACTGGTCGGCACTGAAGCTTTCTTT